This is a list of T cell receptor beta chains from one sample in a study of blood T cell repertoires in COVID-19. Only in-frame clones appear in the TCRdb table, and some are missing; sequencing was by immunoSEQ multiplex PCR. Here the sample spans under 300,000 clones, approximately 80% being singletons. The sample consisted of peripheral blood. The origin of the receptors is a woman between 40 and 55 years old who had recovered from COVID-19. Both conserved end residues are part of each CDR3. A D gene is named only where the DNA matches it firmly. The size entry is marked missing in some rows and otherwise reads once, few, many or a size class.

j_gene: TRBJ2-5; abundance: -; d_gene: -; v_gene: TRBV6-4; CDR3nt: TGTGCCACCAGCAACGGGCAGGGGGAGACCCAGTACTTC; CDR3aa: CATSNGQGETQYF
j_gene: TRBJ2-7; abundance: -; d_gene: -; v_gene: TRBV11-3; CDR3nt: TGTGCCAGCAGCTTAGGTCGGACAGTTATGACCTACGAGCAGTACTTC; CDR3aa: CASSLGRTVMTYEQYF
j_gene: TRBJ1-3; abundance: -; d_gene: TRBD1; v_gene: TRBV7-2; CDR3nt: TGTGCCAGCAGCTTTGGGACAGGATTCTCTGGAAACACCATATATTTT; CDR3aa: CASSFGTGFSGNTIYF
j_gene: TRBJ2-7; abundance: -; d_gene: -; v_gene: TRBV19; CDR3nt: TGTGCCAGTAGTCAAGACAGGATCTACGAGCAGTACTTC; CDR3aa: CASSQDRIYEQYF
j_gene: TRBJ1-3; abundance: few; d_gene: -; v_gene: TRBV5-6; CDR3nt: TGTGCCAGCAGCTTCGTCAGCAGGGTCTTCGGAAACACCATATATTTT; CDR3aa: CASSFVSRVFGNTIYF
j_gene: TRBJ2-5; abundance: -; d_gene: -; v_gene: TRBV5-4; CDR3nt: TGTGCCAGCAGCTTAGGGGAACAAAAAGAGACCCAGTACTTC; CDR3aa: CASSLGEQKETQYF
j_gene: TRBJ2-1; abundance: -; d_gene: TRBD1; v_gene: TRBV28; CDR3nt: TGTGCCAGCAGTCGGCCCCGACAGGGTAGGGGGAATGAGCAGTTCTTC; CDR3aa: CASSRPRQGRGNEQFF
j_gene: TRBJ1-3; abundance: -; d_gene: -; v_gene: TRBV20-1; CDR3nt: TGCAGTGCTAGTGATATACTCTCTGGAAACACCATATATTTT; CDR3aa: CSASDILSGNTIYF
j_gene: TRBJ1-4; abundance: -; d_gene: -; v_gene: TRBV28; CDR3nt: TGTGCCAGCTCTTCAGGGGCAACTAATGAAAAACTGTTTTTT; CDR3aa: CASSSGATNEKLFF
j_gene: TRBJ2-1; abundance: -; d_gene: TRBD2; v_gene: TRBV5-1; CDR3nt: TGCGCCAGCAGCATGGATCTAGCGGCGCGGAATGAGCAGTTCTTC; CDR3aa: CASSMDLAARNEQFF
j_gene: TRBJ1-2; abundance: -; d_gene: TRBD1; v_gene: TRBV6-5; CDR3nt: TGTGCCAGCAGTTACACCGGGACAGCCTATGGCTACACCTTC; CDR3aa: CASSYTGTAYGYTF
j_gene: TRBJ2-7; abundance: few; d_gene: TRBD2; v_gene: TRBV6-5; CDR3nt: TGTGCCAGCAGGGTAAGCGGGGGCTACGAGCAGTACTTC; CDR3aa: CASRVSGGYEQYF
j_gene: TRBJ2-3; abundance: -; d_gene: TRBD1; v_gene: TRBV7-2; CDR3nt: TGTGCCAGCAGCCTATGGACAGGGGGCCCAGATACGCAGTATTTT; CDR3aa: CASSLWTGGPDTQYF
j_gene: TRBJ2-3; abundance: -; d_gene: -; v_gene: TRBV13; CDR3nt: TGTGCCAGCAGCTTAGCGGTTACAGATACGCAGTATTTT; CDR3aa: CASSLAVTDTQYF
j_gene: TRBJ1-2; abundance: once; d_gene: -; v_gene: TRBV5-5; CDR3nt: TGTGCCAGCAGCTTGTCGGCGTCGCGGTATGTTTACACCTTC; CDR3aa: CASSLSASRYVYTF
j_gene: TRBJ2-2; abundance: -; d_gene: -; v_gene: TRBV7-2; CDR3nt: TGTGCCAGCAGCTTAGTGAGCTACACCGGGGAGCTGTTTTTT; CDR3aa: CASSLVSYTGELFF
j_gene: TRBJ2-3; abundance: once; d_gene: TRBD1; v_gene: TRBV5-6; CDR3nt: TGTGCCAGCAGCTTGTATTCCCAGGGACAGGGGGGAGGTACGCAGTATTTT; CDR3aa: CASSLYSQGQGGGTQYF
j_gene: TRBJ2-1; abundance: -; d_gene: -; v_gene: TRBV19; CDR3nt: TGTGCCAGTAGTTTGGACTACACAATGGTGGAGCAGTTCTTC; CDR3aa: CASSLDYTMVEQFF
j_gene: TRBJ1-5; abundance: once; d_gene: -; v_gene: TRBV19; CDR3nt: TGTGCCAGTAGCCGAACCGGGGTACTCAACCAGCCCCAGCATTTT; CDR3aa: CASSRTGVLNQPQHF
j_gene: TRBJ1-6; abundance: few; d_gene: TRBD1; v_gene: TRBV6-5; CDR3nt: TGTGCCAGCAGCCGCGGACAGGGGGGGTCACCCCTCCACTTT; CDR3aa: CASSRGQGGSPLHF
j_gene: TRBJ2-3; abundance: -; d_gene: TRBD2; v_gene: TRBV9; CDR3nt: TGTGCCAGCAGCGTAGGGATTAGCGGGGATGGAGATACGCAGTATTTT; CDR3aa: CASSVGISGDGDTQYF
j_gene: TRBJ2-2; abundance: once; d_gene: -; v_gene: TRBV9; CDR3nt: TGTGCCAGCAGCGTAGCAGGCAGAACGAACACCGGGGAGCTGTTTTTT; CDR3aa: CASSVAGRTNTGELFF
j_gene: TRBJ1-3; abundance: -; d_gene: -; v_gene: TRBV5-3; CDR3nt: TGTGCCAGAAGATTGACCGAGGTTGGGTTTGGAAACACCATATATTTT; CDR3aa: CARRLTEVGFGNTIYF
j_gene: TRBJ2-1; abundance: -; d_gene: -; v_gene: TRBV12-3/TRBV12-4; CDR3nt: TGTGCCAGCAGTTTAGCATCCCCTTCTGAGCAGTTCTTC; CDR3aa: CASSLASPSEQFF
j_gene: TRBJ1-4; abundance: -; d_gene: -; v_gene: TRBV5-6; CDR3nt: TGTGCCAGCAGCCTAGGAGGTTCGGGTGAAAAACTGTTTTTT; CDR3aa: CASSLGGSGEKLFF
j_gene: TRBJ1-1; abundance: once; d_gene: TRBD1; v_gene: TRBV6-6; CDR3nt: TGTGCCAGCAGTCAGGGGACAGGAGCAGGCGGAGAAGCTTTCTTT; CDR3aa: CASSQGTGAGGEAFF
j_gene: TRBJ2-1; abundance: -; d_gene: TRBD2; v_gene: TRBV28; CDR3nt: TGTGCCGCTCGGGGGAGGGATGAGCAGTTCTTC; CDR3aa: CAARGRDEQFF
j_gene: TRBJ2-1; abundance: once; d_gene: TRBD1; v_gene: TRBV19; CDR3nt: TGTGCCAGTAGTATTGCACTGGGGCGAGACAGGGTCTACAATGAGCAGTTCTTC; CDR3aa: CASSIALGRDRVYNEQFF
j_gene: TRBJ2-7; abundance: -; d_gene: -; v_gene: TRBV5-6; CDR3nt: TGTGCCAGCAGCTTGGCGGGACTGCTATACGAGCAGTACTTC; CDR3aa: CASSLAGLLYEQYF